This T cell receptor (beta chain) was sequenced for a study of beta chain features in type 1 diabetes. Broader study findings: VDJ junctions from type 1 diabetes patients carried fewer insertions and larger deletions. Possibly, sequencing cDNA over-represented cells that had high TCR expression levels. TCRB CDR3s from Type 1 diabetes patients were moderately but significantly shorter in all four CD4+ subsets. In comparison with healthy donors, patients had naive, central memory and Treg TCRB repertoires that appeared more similar.

The isolated RNA, all of it, was reverse transcribed, so expressed TCRB transcripts were what got sequenced. The data were produced by immunoSEQ multiplex PCR, yet TCRdb's version contains in-frame clones alone and is incomplete. The sample yields about 260,000 clones, roughly a quarter seen once. With regard to this clone: Its antigen is not identified.

The CDR3 is made up of 15 amino acids. The V end lost 6 bases, the J end lost 2 bases, and 17 bases lay between the germline ends. Looked up from germline, CDR1 is SNHLY and CDR2 is FYNNEI. The sample comprised naive CD4+ T cells from blood. The chain links TRBV2 to TRBJ2-7; D perhaps matches TRBD1 (5 bases). The clonotype was recovered from a woman in her twenties or thirties with type 1 diabetes. CDR3 loop: CASRLGAATAYEQYF. The CDR3, as DNA: TGTGCCAGCAGGCTTGGGGCAGCCACCGCCTACGAGCAGTACTTC. Filled out from reference TRBV2 and TRBJ2-7, the complete variable domain reads EPEVTQTPSHQVTQMGQEVILRCVPISNHLYFYWYRQILGQKVEFLVSFYNNEISEKSEIFDDQFSVERPDGSNFTLKIRSTKLEDSAMYFCASRLGAATAYEQYFGPGTRLTVT.